The 9 T cell receptor beta chains below were found in one sample sequenced in a study of T cell clonality in common variable immunodeficiency (dated by TCRdb to the mid-2010s). Library preparation was by the immunoSEQ multiplex PCR assay. TCRdb carries this immuneACCESS record with in-frame sequences only. Its versions omit some clonotypes, under half of them owing to an unresolved V gene in the studies checked, with the rest unexplained. This sample shows under 65,000 clones, and none of them turns up only once. The biggest ten clones account for about 0.8% of the sample. The specimen sequenced was peripheral blood mononuclear cells. The receptor set was obtained from a person aged 18-70 years in good health.

In its sample, this clone was seen many times. From the germline J gene comes the end of the CDR3, since the read stops 3 residues before it. The rearrangement uses TRBV5-6 and TRBJ1-1; 9 bases are shared with TRBD1. This CDR3 has 14 amino acids. V lost 4 bases and J lost 2; bases outside the gene matches: 3. CDR1 and CDR2 (germline): SGHDT, YYEEEE. Partial CDR3 DNA: TGTGCCAGCAGCCTGACAGGGGGTAACACTGAA. Encoded protein: CASSLTGGNTE. In full, the CDR3 reads CASSLTGGNTEAFF.

As concerns this clone: The read falls 3 residues short of the CDR3 end, and the missing part is taken from the germline J gene. The chain is built from TRBV19 and TRBJ1-2, with D possibly matching TRBD1 (5 bases). The CDR3 is 14 amino acids. Germline assignment: CDR1 LNHDA and CDR2 SQIVND (reference sequence). The sequenced CDR3 bases are TGTGCCAGTAGTATAGAGGGGCATTCGGATGAC. Its translation is CASSIEGHSDD. The CDR3 reads in full as CASSIEGHSDDYTF.

This clone appeared many times. Read coverage stops 3 residues before the CDR3 terminus; the germline J gene supplies the remainder. The chain links TRBV19 to TRBJ1-1; D possibly corresponds to TRBD1 (5 bases). The CDR3 totals 14 residues. CDR1 is LNHDA and CDR2 is SQIVND in the germline V gene (reference sequence). Trimming removed 6 bases at V and 1 base at J, with 12 bases between. CDR3 in amino acids: CASSLRRENTEAFF. Incomplete CDR3 DNA: TGTGCCAGTAGCTTACGCAGGGAGAACACTGAA. The full variable domain, completed using reference TRBV19 and TRBJ1-1, is DGGITQSPKYLFRKEGQNVTLSCEQNLNHDAMYWYRQDPGQGLRLIYYSQIVNDFQKGDIAEGYSVSREKKESFPLTVTSAQKNPTAFYLCASSLRRENTEAFFGQGTRLTVV.

This clone was observed at least ten times. The read comes to an end 3 residues before the CDR3 does, leaving the germline J gene to fill in the end. The chain joins TRBV2 to TRBJ2-1; 10 bases are a match to TRBD2. Germline CDR1 reads SNHLY; CDR2 reads FYNNEI. Trimming at V came to 3 bases and at J to 9 bases, leaving 11 bases not matched to a gene. This CDR3 has 16 residues. CDR3: CASSEHSGGGQGEQFF. The CDR3 DNA, read in part, is TGTGCCAGCAGTGAGCACAGCGGGGGGGGGCAAGGTGAG.

This clone was detected many times. The read ends 3 residues early relative to the CDR3; the germline J gene fills the gap. The chain recombines TRBV19 with TRBJ1-1; TRBD1 is a possible D gene (6 bases). The V end was cut by 2 bases, the J end by 4 bases, with 8 bases between. This CDR3 is 13 amino acids long. Germline assignment: CDR1 LNHDA and CDR2 SQIVND (reference sequence). The CDR3 DNA, read in part, is TGTGCCAGTAGTATACTCAGGGGCACTGAA. As protein: CASSILRGTE. From start to end, the CDR3 is CASSILRGTEAFF.

Ten or more counts support this clone. With the read ending 3 residues before the CDR3 end, the germline J gene is used to fill in that end. The chain combines TRBV4-1 with TRBJ1-1; perhaps TRBD1 as D (6 bases). CDR1 and CDR2 (germline): MGHRA, YSYEKL. Trimming shortened V by 6 bases and J by 7 bases, and 12 bases separated the two germline ends. CDR3 length: 12 residues. CDR3 region: CASSPGTHEAFF. Incomplete CDR3 DNA: TGCGCCAGCAGTCCCGGGACACATGAA.

This clone was detected many times. Read data end 3 residues before the CDR3 end; the end is taken from the germline J gene. The V call is TRBV6-4, the J call TRBJ2-2, with D hard to call. With 0 bases removed from V and 5 bases from J, the gap between germline ends came to 4 bases. The CDR3 is made up of 13 amino acids. Germline-derived CDR1 and CDR2 are MRHNA and SNTAGT. The sequenced CDR3 bases are TGTGCCAGCAGTGACTCATATACCGGGGAG. Amino acid sequence: CASSDSYTGE. The full CDR3 protein reads CASSDSYTGELFF.

This clone was detected ten times or more. The CDR3 extends 3 residues past the end of the read, so its final part is completed from the germline J gene. The chain links TRBV19 to TRBJ2-2, with D unclear. There are 12 residues in the CDR3. Germline lookup yields CDR1 LNHDA and CDR2 SQIVND (reference sequence). Trimming took off 5 bases at V and 5 bases at J, with 6 bases between the two ends. CDR3: CASSFSTGELFF. The part of the CDR3 DNA that was read is TGTGCCAGTAGTTTCTCGACCGGGGAG.

Worth noting for this clone: The read terminates 3 residues ahead of where the CDR3 ends, so the germline J gene completes it. The chain employs TRBV25-1 and TRBJ1-1; perhaps TRBD1 as D (6 bases). Germline assignment: CDR1 MGHDK and CDR2 SYGVNS. The CDR3 totals 16 residues. V was clipped by 6 bases and J by 0 bases, with 17 bases between them. The CDR3: CASSPPGHIMNTEAFF. The covered CDR3 bases are TGTGCCAGCAGCCCGCCGGGACACATCATGAACACTGAA.